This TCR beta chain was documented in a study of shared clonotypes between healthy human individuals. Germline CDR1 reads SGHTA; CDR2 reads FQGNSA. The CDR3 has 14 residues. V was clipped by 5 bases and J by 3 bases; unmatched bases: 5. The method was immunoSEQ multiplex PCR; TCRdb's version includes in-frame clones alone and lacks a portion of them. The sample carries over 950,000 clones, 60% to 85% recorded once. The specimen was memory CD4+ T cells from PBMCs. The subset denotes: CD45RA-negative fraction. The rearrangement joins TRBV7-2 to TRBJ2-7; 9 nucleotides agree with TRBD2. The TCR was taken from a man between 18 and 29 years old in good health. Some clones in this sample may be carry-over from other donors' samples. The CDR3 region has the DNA TGTGCCAGCAGCCAAGGACTAGCGAACTACGAGCAGTACTTC. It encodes CASSQGLANYEQYF. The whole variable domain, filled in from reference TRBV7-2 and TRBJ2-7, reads GAGVSQSPSNKVTEKGKDVELRCDPISGHTALYWYRQSLGQGLEFLIYFQGNSAPDKSGLPSDRFSAERTGGSVSTLTIQRTQQEDSAVYLCASSQGLANYEQYFGPGTRLTVT.